This T cell receptor (beta chain) was sequenced for a study of shared clonotypes between healthy human individuals. Study information: Samples came from two female and a few male donors aged 18 to 49. Broader study findings: Relative to clonotypes present in all four donors, those not shared had lower generation probabilities. Blood was the sole source, and tissue repertoires probably differ.

In the authors' methods: ImmunoSEQ only sent back junction sequences with no quality scores, so filtering was done differently. Produced via immunoSEQ multiplex PCR; TCRdb's table is partial and in-frame only. Clone size and the V and J calls come from that table; the DNA yielded D and trimming. There are some 2 million clones in the sample; roughly 94% occur only once, and about 0.13% lies in the top ten. The CDR3 extends over 15 amino acids. Trimming removed 8 bases from V and 0 bases from J; junction bases left unmatched: 5. Per germline, CDR1 MNHNY and CDR2 SVGAGI (reference sequence). About this clone itself: What it binds is unknown.

The sequence was obtained from a man between 18 and 35 years old in good health. The chain recombines TRBV6-6 with TRBJ2-5; 11 bases align to TRBD2. Sample: naive CD4+ T cells sorted from blood. Described subset: CD45RA+ positively selected. CDR3 residues: CASLRTSGHQETQYF. CDR3 bases: TGTGCCAGCCTAAGGACTAGCGGGCACCAAGAGACCCAGTACTTC.